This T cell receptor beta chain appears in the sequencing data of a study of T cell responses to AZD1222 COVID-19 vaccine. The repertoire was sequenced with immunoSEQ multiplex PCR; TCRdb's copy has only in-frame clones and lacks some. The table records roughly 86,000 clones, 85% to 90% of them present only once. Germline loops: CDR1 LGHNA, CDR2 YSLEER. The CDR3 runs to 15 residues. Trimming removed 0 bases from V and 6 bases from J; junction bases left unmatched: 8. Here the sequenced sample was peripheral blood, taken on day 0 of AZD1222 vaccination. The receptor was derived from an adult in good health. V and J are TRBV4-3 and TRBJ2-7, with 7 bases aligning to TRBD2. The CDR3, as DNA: TGCGCCAGCAGCCAAGATACGCGGGAGATCCTCGAGCAGTACTTC. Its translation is CASSQDTREILEQYF.